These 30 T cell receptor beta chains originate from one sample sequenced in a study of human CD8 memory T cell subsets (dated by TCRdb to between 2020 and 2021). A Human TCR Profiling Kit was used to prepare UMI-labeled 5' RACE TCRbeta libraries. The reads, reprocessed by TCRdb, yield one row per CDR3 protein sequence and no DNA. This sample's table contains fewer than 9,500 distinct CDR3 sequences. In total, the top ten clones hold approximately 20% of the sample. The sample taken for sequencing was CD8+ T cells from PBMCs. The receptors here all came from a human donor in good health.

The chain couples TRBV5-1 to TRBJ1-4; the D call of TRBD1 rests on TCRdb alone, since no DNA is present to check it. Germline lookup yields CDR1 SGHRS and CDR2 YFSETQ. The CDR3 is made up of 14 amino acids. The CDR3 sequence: CASSLGTGDEKLFF.

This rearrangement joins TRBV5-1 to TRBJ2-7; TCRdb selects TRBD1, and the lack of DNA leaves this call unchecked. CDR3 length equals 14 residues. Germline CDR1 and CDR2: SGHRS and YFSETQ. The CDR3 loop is CASTSGTGAREQYF.

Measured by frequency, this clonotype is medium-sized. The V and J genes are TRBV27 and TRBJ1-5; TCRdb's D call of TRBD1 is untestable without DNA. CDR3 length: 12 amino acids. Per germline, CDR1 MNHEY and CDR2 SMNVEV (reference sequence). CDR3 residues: CASKGGNQPQHF.

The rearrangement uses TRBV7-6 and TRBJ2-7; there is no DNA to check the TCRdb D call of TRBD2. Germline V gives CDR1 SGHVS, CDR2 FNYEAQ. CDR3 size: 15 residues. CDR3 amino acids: CASICQLALPGEQYF.

The CDR3 is CASSLASNYGYTF. The chain has TRBV7-9 and TRBJ1-2. Germline V gives CDR1 SEHNR, CDR2 FQNEAQ (reference sequence). CDR3 size: 13 residues. Together with reference TRBV7-9 and TRBJ1-2, the CDR3 gives the full variable domain: DTGVSQNPRHKITKRGQNVTFRCDPISEHNRLYWYRQTLGQGPEFLTYFQNEAQLEKSRLLSDRFSAERPKGSFSTLEIQRTEQGDSAMYLCASSLASNYGYTFGSGTRLTVV.

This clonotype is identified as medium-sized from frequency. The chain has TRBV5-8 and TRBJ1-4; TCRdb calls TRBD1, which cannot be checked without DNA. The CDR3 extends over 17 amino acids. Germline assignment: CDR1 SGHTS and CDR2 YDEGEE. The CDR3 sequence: CASSLEGMERGSEKLFF. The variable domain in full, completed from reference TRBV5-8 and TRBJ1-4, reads EAGVTQSPTHLIKTRGQQATLRCSPISGHTSVYWYQQALGLGLQFLLWYDEGEERNRGNFPPRFSGRQFPNYSSELNVNALELEDSALYLCASSLEGMERGSEKLFFGSGTQLSVL.

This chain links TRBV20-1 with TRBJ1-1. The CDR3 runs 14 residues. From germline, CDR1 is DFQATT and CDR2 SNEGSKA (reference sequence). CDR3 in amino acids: CSARVGGLGTEAFF.

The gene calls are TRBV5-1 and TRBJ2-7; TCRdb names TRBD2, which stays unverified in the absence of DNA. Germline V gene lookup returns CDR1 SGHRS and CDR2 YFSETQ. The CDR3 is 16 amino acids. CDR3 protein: CASSTRDFLNSYEQYF.

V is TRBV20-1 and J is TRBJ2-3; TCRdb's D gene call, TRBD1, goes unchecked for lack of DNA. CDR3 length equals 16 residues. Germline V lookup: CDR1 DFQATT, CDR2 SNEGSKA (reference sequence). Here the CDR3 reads CSAYLLTGGWGDTQYF.

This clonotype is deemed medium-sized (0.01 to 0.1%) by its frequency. The CDR3 reads CSVEGVSNTGELFF. The rearrangement links TRBV29-1 to TRBJ2-2; TCRdb calls TRBD1, which cannot be checked without DNA. The CDR3 loop spans 14 amino acids. The germline CDR1 and CDR2 sequences are SQVTM and ANQGSEA.

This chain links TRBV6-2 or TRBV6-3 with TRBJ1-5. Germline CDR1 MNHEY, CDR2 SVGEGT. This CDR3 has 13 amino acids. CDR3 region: CASSYRSNQPQHF.

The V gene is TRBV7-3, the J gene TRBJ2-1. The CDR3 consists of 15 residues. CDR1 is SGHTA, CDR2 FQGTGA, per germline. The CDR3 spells CASSLMGASYNEQFF.

Here the CDR3 reads CASSPLWTSGGDTQYF. The chain employs TRBV2 and TRBJ2-3; TCRdb designates TRBD2, a call that cannot be tested without DNA. In germline, CDR1 is SNHLY, CDR2 FYNNEI. The CDR3 is 16 residues long.

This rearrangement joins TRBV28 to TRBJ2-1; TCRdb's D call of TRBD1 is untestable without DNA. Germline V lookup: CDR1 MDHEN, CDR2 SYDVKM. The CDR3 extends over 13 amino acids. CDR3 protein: CASSLGHNNEQFF.

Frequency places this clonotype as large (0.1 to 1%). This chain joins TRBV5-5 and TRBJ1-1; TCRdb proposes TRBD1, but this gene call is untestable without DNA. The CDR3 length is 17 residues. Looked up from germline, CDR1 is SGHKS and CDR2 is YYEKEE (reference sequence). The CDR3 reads CASSSRGSGALGTEAFF.

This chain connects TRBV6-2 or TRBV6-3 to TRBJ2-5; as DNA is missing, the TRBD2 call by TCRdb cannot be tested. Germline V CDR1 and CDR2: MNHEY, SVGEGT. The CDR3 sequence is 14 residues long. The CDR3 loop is CASTGASGQETQYF.

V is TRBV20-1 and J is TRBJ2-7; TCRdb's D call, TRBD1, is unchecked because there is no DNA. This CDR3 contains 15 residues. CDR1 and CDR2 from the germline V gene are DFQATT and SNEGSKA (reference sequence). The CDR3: CSVNIPPGQAYEQYF.

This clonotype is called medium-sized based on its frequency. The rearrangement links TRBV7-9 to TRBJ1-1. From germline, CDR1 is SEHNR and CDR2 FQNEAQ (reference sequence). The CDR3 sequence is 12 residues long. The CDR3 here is CASSQADTEAFF.

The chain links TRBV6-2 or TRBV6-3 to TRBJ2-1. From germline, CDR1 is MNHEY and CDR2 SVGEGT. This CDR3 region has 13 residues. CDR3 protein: CASSYDGGNEQFF.

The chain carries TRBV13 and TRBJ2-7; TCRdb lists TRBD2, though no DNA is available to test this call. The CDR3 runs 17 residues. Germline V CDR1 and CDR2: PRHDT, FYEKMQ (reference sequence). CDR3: CASSPRGLAGPSYEQYF.

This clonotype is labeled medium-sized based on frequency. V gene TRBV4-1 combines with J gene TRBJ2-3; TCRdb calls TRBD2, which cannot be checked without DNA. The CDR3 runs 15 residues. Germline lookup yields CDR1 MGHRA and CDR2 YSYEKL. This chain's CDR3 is CASSQEWREADTQYF.

The CDR3 loop is CALNNRDINTGELFF. The chain couples TRBV10-3 to TRBJ2-2; TCRdb outputs TRBD1, but without DNA this stays unchecked. Germline loops: CDR1 ENHRY, CDR2 SYGVKD. The CDR3 runs 15 residues.

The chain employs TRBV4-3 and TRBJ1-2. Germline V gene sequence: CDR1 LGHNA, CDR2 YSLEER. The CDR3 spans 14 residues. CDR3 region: CASSQDSGYYGYTF.

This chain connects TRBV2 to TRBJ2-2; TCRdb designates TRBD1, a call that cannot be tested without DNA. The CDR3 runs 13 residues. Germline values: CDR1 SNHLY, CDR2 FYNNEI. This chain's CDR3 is CASTTPGAGELFF.

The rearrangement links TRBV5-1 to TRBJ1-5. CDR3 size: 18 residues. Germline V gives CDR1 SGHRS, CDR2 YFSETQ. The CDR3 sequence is CASSFYRDRMYSNQPQHF.

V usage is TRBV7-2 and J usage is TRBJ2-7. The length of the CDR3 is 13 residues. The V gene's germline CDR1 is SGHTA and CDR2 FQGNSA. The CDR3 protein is CASSPTTSYEQYF.

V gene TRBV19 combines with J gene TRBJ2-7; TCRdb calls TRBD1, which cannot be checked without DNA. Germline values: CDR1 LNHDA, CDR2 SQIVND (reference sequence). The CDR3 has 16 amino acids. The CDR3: CASSTLRGRGNDEQYF.

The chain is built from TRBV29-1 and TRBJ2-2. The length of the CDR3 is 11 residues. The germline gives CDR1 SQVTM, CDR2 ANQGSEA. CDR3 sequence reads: CSVGLAGELFF.

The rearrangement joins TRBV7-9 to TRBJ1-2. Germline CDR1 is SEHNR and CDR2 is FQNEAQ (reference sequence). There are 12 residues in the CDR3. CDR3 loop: CASSLARQGYTF.

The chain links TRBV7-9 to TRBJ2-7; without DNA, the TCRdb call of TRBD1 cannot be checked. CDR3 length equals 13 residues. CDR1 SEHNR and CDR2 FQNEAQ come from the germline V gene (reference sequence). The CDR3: CASSPKTGNEQYF.